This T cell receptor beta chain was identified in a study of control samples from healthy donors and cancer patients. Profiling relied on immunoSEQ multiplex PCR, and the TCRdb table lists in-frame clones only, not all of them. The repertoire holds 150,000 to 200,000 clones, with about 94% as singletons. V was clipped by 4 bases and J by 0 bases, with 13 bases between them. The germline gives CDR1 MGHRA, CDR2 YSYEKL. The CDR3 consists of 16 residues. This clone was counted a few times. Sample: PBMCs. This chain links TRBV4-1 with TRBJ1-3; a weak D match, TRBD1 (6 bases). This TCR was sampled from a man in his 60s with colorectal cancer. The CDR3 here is CASSPVGQSSGNTIYF. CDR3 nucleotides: TGCGCCAGCAGCCCCGTAGGACAGTCCTCTGGAAACACCATATATTTT.